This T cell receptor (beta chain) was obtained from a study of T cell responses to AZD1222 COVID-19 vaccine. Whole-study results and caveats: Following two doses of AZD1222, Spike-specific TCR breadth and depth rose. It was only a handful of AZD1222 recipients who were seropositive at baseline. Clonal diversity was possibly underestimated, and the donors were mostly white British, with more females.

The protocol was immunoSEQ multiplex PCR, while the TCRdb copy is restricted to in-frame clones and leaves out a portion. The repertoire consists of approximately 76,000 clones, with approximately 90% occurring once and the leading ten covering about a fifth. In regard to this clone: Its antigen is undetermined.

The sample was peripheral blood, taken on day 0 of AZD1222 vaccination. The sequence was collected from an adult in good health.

CDR3 amino acids: CSVRTDEDSPLHF. In DNA, the CDR3 is TGCAGCGTCAGGACAGATGAGGATTCACCCCTCCACTTT. The chain carries TRBV29-1 and TRBJ1-6; D may be TRBD1 (6 bases). The germline gives CDR1 SQVTM, CDR2 ANQGSEA. CDR3 length: 13 amino acids. Deletions cut 6 bases from V and 8 bases from J, with 14 bases between.